The clone carrying this T cell receptor (beta chain) was picked up many times. What it binds is unknown. Amplification targeted TCR beta CDR3 regions from RNA transcripts. Researchers ran a first-round RT-PCR on the TCR CDR3 using the HTBI primer set. TCRdb reprocessed the multiplex PCR reads via MiXCR and lists one record per CDR3 protein. Here the sample spans 300,000 to 500,000 distinct CDR3 sequences, around an eighth being singletons. These data belong to a study of T cells in Graves' hyperthyroidism and ophthalmopathy. Study-wide results and caveats: Before onset, ophthalmopathy was predicted by the model a median approximately 6.5 months earlier.

This TCR came from a man over 45 with Graves' ophthalmopathy. Material for sequencing was blood.

The CDR3 protein is CASSTTPGDGNQPQHF. The CDR3 region has the DNA TGCGCCAGCAGCACAACCCCAGGGGACGGCAATCAGCCCCAGCATTTT. This chain links TRBV5-1 with TRBJ1-5; a weak D match, TRBD1 (6 bases). V was pared by 4 bases and J by 2 bases, with 16 bases between. CDR1 is SGHRS and CDR2 is YFSETQ in the germline V gene. The CDR3 runs 16 residues. Together with reference TRBV5-1 and TRBJ1-5, the CDR3 gives the full variable domain: KAGVTQTPRYLIKTRGQQVTLSCSPISGHRSVSWYQQTPGQGLQFLFEYFSETQRNKGNFPGRFSGRQFSNSRSEMNVSTLELGDSALYLCASSTTPGDGNQPQHFGDGTRLSIL.